The present T cell receptor (beta chain) was sequenced within a study of long-term antiretroviral therapy in people with HIV. Every one of the participants with HIV received treatment in the United States. V lost 3 bases and J 12 bases, leaving 15 bases between the germline ends. Germline-derived CDR1 and CDR2 are LNHDA and SQIVND (reference sequence). The length of the CDR3 is 13 residues. Only a few counts were recorded for this clone. Sequencing used immunoSEQ v3.0 at survey level. Profiling relied on immunoSEQ multiplex PCR, and the TCRdb table lists in-frame clones only, not all of them. Of about 36,000 clones in the sample, 75% to 90% were seen once.

This TCR came from a man in his thirties or forties with HIV. Source: unsorted PBMCs, taken 3.4 years after starting antiretroviral therapy. This rearrangement joins TRBV19 to TRBJ2-1, with D possibly matching TRBD1 (6 bases). The CDR3: CASSIRPTGRQFF. CDR3 DNA sequence: TGTGCCAGTAGTATCCGCCCGACAGGTCGGCAGTTCTTC.